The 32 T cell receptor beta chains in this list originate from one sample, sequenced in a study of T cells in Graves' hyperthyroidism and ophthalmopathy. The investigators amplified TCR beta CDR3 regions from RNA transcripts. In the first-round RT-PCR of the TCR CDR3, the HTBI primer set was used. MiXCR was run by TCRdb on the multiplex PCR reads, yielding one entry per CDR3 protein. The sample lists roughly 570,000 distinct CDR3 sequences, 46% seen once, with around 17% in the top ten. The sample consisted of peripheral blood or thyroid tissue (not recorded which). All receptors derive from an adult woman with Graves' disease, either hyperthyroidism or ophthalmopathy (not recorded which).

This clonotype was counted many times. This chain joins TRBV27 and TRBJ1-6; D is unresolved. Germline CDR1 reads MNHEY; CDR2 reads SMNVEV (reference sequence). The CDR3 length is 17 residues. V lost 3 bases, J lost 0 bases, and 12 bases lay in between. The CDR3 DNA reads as TGTGCCAGCAGTTTCGACCCGCAGAGCTCCTATAATTCACCCCTCCACTTT. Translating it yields CASSFDPQSSYNSPLHF.

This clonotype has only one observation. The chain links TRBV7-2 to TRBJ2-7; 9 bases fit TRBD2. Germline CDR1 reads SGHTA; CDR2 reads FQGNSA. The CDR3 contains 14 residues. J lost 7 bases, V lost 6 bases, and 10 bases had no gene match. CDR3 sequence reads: CASRPAGGAWEQYF. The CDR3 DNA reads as TGTGCCAGCAGACCAGCGGGGGGCGCTTGGGAGCAGTACTTC. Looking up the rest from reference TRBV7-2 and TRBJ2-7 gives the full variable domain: GAGVSQSPSNKVTEKGKDVELRCDPISGHTALYWYRQSLGQGLEFLIYFQGNSAPDKSGLPSDRFSAERTGGSVSTLTIQRTQQEDSAVYLCASRPAGGAWEQYFGPGTRLTVT.

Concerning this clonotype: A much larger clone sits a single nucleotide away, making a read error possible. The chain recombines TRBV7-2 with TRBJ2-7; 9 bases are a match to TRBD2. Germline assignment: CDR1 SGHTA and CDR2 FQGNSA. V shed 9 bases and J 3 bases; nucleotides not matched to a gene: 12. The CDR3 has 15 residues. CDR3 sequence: CASSMELAGLYEQYF. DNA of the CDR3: TGTGCCAGTAGTATGGAGCTAGCGGGACTCTACGAGCAGTACTTC.

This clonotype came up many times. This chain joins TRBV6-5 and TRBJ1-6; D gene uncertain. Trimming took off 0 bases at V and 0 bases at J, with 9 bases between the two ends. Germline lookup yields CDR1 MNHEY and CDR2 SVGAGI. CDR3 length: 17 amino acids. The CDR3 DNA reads TGTGCCAGCAGTTACTCGAGCAGTAGCTCCTATAATTCACCCCTCCACTTT. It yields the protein CASSYSSSSSYNSPLHF.

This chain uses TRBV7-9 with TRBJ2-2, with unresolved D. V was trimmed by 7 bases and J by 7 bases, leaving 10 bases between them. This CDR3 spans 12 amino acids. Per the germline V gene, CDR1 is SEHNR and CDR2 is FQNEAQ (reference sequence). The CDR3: CASIDYGGELFF. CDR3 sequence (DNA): TGTGCCAGCATCGATTACGGCGGGGAGCTGTTTTTT.

CDR3 amino acids: CSARRGDGSSYEQYF. CDR3 in DNA: TGCAGTGCTAGAAGGGGGGACGGGTCCTCCTACGAGCAGTACTTC. The chain recombines TRBV20-1 with TRBJ2-7, with D perhaps assigned TRBD1 or TRBD2 (6 bases each). Germline V CDR1 and CDR2: DFQATT, SNEGSKA (reference sequence). This CDR3 has 15 amino acids. The germline V and J ends were trimmed by 2 bases and 0 bases, with 14 bases remaining between them.

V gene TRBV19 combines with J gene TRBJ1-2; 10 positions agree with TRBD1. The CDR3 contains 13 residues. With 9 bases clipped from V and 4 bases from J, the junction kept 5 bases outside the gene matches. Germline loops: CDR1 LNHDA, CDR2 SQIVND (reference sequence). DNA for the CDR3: TGTGCCAGCGGGACAGGGGCCGTCTATGGCTACACCTTC. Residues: CASGTGAVYGYTF.

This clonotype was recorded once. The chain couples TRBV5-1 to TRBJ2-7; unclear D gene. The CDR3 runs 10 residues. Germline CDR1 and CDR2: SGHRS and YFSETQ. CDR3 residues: CASSLGFSGV. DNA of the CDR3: TGCGCCAGCAGCTTGGGCTTCAGTGGCGTC.

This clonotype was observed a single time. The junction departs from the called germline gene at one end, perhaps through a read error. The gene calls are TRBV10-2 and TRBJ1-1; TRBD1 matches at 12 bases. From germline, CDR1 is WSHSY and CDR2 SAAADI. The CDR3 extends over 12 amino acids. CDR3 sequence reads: CASRMGQGAAFF. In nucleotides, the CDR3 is TGTGCCAGCAGGATGGGACAGGGGGCAGCTTTCTTT.

As DNA, the CDR3 is TGTGCCACCACAGAGGGGGAAGGCCTGGCACTGTTTTTT. It specifies CATTEGEGLALFF. The rearrangement links TRBV10-3 to TRBJ1-4; maybe TRBD1 (6 bases). V dropped 10 bases and J dropped 13 bases, with 22 bases sitting between them. This CDR3 has 13 residues. Germline V lookup: CDR1 ENHRY, CDR2 SYGVKD.

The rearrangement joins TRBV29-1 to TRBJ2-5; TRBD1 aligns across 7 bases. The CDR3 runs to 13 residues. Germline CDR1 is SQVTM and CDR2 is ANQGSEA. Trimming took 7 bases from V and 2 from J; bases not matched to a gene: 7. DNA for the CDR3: TGCAGCGCAATGGGACAGCTTCAAGAGACCCAGTACTTC. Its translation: CSAMGQLQETQYF.

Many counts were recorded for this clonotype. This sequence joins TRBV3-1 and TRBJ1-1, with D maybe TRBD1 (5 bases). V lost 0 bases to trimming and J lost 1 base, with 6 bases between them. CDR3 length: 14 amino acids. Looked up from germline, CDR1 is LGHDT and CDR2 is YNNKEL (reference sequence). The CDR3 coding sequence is TGTGCCAGCAGCCAAGATGGGGGGAACACTGAAGCTTTCTTT. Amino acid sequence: CASSQDGGNTEAFF.

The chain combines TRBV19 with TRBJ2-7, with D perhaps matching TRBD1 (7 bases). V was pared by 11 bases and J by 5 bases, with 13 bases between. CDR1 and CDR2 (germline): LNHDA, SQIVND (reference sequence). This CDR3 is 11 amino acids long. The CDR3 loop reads CAQTGEDEQYF. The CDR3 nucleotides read TGTGCCCAAACAGGGGAGGACGAGCAGTACTTC. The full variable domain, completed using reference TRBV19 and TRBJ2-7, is DGGITQSPKYLFRKEGQNVTLSCEQNLNHDAMYWYRQDPGQGLRLIYYSQIVNDFQKGDIAEGYSVSREKKESFPLTVTSAQKNPTAFYLCAQTGEDEQYFGPGTRLTVT.

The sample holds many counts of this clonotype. CDR3 nucleotide sequence: TGTGCCAGCAAGGCGAGAGGGGCGAAGTCCGGGGAGCTGTTTTTT. Translating it yields CASKARGAKSGELFF. V is TRBV6-6 and J is TRBJ2-2; D is possibly TRBD1 or TRBD2 (5 bases each). The CDR3 is 15 residues long. V dropped 7 bases and J dropped 6 bases, with 18 bases sitting between them. The V gene's germline CDR1 is MNHNY and CDR2 SVGAGI (reference sequence).

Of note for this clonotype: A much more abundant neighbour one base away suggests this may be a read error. The CDR3 DNA follows: TGTGCTGATACCGGACAGGGCCTGTTTTGGGGGCAGTACTTC. Translation gives CADTGQGLFWGQYF. The genes are TRBV12-5 and TRBJ2-7, with 8 bases aligning to TRBD1. In germline, CDR1 is LGHNT, CDR2 FRNRAP. CDR3 length: 14 residues. Trimming at V came to 11 bases and at J to 9 bases, leaving 18 bases not matched to a gene.

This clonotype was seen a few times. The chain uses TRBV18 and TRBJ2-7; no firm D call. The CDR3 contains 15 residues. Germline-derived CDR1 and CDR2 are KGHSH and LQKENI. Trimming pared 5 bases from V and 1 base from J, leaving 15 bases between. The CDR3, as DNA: TGTGCCAGCTCATCCACTTTTGTAGGGTCCTACGAGCAGTACTTC. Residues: CASSSTFVGSYEQYF.

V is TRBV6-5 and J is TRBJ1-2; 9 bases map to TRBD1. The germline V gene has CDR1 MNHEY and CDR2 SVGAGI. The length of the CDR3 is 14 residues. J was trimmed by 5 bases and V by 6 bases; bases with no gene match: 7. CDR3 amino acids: CASSRTGEFYGYTF. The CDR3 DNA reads TGTGCCAGCAGCCGGACAGGGGAATTTTATGGCTACACCTTC.

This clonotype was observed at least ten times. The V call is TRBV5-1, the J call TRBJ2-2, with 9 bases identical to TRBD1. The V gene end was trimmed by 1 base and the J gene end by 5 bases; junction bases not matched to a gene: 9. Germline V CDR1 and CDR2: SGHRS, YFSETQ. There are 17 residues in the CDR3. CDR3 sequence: CASSLSLRGQGTGELFF. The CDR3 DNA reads TGCGCCAGCAGCTTGTCCTTAAGAGGACAGGGGACCGGGGAGCTGTTTTTT.

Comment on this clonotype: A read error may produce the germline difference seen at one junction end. The chain's CDR3 is CASSQDYETQYF. Written as DNA, the CDR3 is TGCGCCAGCAGCCAAGACTACGAGACCCAGTACTTC. The chain employs TRBV7-9 and TRBJ2-5, with D tentatively TRBD2 (5 bases). Germline values: CDR1 SEHNR, CDR2 FQNEAQ (reference sequence). The CDR3 totals 12 residues.

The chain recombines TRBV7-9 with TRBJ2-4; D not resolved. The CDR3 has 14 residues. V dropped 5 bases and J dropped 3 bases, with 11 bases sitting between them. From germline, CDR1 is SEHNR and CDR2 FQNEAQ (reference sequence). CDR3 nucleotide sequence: TGTGCCAGCAGCCAAGGCATATTCAAAAACATTCAGTACTTC. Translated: CASSQGIFKNIQYF.

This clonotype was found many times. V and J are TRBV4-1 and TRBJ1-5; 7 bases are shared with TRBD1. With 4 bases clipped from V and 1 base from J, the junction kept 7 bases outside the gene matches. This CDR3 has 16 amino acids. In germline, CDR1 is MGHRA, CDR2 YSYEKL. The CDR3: CASSPPGRGSNQPQHF. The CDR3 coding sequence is TGCGCCAGCAGCCCCCCCGGCAGGGGGAGCAATCAGCCCCAGCATTTT.

CDR3 DNA sequence: TGTGCCAGCAGCTCCGACCAGGGGAATTCACCCCTCCACTTT. As protein: CASSSDQGNSPLHF. V is TRBV7-9 and J is TRBJ1-6; perhaps TRBD1 as D (6 bases). V was cut by 4 bases and J by 7 bases, with 11 bases left in between. CDR1 and CDR2 (germline): SEHNR, FQNEAQ (reference sequence). The length of the CDR3 is 14 residues.

In DNA form, the CDR3 reads TGTGCCAGCAGCTTCTACATCAATCAGCCCCAGCATTTT. Translation gives CASSFYINQPQHF. The chain uses TRBV11-1 and TRBJ1-5; D gene uncertain. Per the germline V gene, CDR1 is SGHAT and CDR2 is FQDESV (reference sequence). The CDR3 runs to 13 residues. The V gene lost 3 bases and the J gene lost 3 bases, with 6 bases spanning the gap. Complete variable domain (other parts from reference TRBV11-1 and TRBJ1-5): EAEVAQSPRYKITEKSQAVAFWCDPISGHATLYWYRQILGQGPELLVQFQDESVVDDSQLPKDRFSAERLKGVDSTLKIQPAELGDSAMYLCASSFYINQPQHFGDGTRLSIL.

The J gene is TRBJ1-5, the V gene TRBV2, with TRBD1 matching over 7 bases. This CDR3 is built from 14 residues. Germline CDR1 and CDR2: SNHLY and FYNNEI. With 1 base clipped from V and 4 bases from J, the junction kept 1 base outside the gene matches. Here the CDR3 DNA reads TGTGCCAGCAGTGAAGGACAGGGTAATCAGCCCCAGCATTTT. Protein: CASSEGQGNQPQHF.

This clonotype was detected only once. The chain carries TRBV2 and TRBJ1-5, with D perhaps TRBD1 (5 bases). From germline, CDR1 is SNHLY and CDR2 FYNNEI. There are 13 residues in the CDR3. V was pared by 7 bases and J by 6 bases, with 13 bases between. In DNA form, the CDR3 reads TGTGCCAGCAAGGGGCAGGGCAGTCAGCCCCAGCATTTT. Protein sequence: CASKGQGSQPQHF.

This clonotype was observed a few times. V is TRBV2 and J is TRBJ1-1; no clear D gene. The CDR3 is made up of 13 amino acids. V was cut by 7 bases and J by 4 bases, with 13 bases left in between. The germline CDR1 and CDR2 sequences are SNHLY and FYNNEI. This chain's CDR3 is CASMKGTGTEAFF. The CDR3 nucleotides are TGTGCCAGCATGAAGGGTACGGGCACTGAAGCTTTCTTT. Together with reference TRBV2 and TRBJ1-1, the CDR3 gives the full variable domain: EPEVTQTPSHQVTQMGQEVILRCVPISNHLYFYWYRQILGQKVEFLVSFYNNEISEKSEIFDDQFSVERPDGSNFTLKIRSTKLEDSAMYFCASMKGTGTEAFFGQGTRLTVV.

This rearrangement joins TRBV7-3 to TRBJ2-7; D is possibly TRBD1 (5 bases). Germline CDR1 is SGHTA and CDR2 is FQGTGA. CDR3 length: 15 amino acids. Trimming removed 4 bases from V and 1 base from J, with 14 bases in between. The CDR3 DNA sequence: TGTGCCAGCAGCTCAATTGACAGTCGATCCTACGAGCAGTACTTC. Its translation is CASSSIDSRSYEQYF. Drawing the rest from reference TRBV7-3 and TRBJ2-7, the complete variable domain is GAGVSQTPSNKVTEKGKYVELRCDPISGHTALYWYRQSLGQGPEFLIYFQGTGAADDSGLPNDRFFAVRPEGSVSTLKIQRTERGDSAVYLCASSSIDSRSYEQYFGPGTRLTVT.

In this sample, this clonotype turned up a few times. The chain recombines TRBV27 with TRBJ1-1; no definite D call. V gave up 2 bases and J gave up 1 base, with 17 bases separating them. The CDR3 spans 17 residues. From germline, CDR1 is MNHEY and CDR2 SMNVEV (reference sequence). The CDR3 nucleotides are TGTGCCAGCAGTTTAAGGTATGGGGAAGGAAGGAACACTGAAGCTTTCTTT. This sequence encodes CASSLRYGEGRNTEAFF.

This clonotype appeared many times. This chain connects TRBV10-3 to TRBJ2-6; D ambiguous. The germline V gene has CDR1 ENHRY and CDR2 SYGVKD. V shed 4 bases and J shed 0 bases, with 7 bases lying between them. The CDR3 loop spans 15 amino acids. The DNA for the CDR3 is TGTGCCATCAGTGGGCAGATCTCTGGGGCCAACGTCCTGACTTTC. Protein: CAISGQISGANVLTF.

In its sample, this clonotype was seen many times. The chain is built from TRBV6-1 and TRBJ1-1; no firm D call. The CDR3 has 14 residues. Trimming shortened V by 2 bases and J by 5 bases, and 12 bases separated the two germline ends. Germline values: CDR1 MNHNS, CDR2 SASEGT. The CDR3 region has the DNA TGTGCCAGCAGTGAACTAGCCATAGGAACTGAAGCTTTCTTT. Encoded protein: CASSELAIGTEAFF.

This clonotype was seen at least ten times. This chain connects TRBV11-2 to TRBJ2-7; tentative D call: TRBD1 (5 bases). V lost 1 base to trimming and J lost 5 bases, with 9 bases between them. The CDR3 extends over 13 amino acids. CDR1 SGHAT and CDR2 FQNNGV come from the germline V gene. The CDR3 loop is CASSLVGAHEQYF. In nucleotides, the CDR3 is TGTGCCAGCAGCTTAGTAGGGGCCCACGAGCAGTACTTC. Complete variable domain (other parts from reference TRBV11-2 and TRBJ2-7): EAGVAQSPRYKIIEKRQSVAFWCNPISGHATLYWYQQILGQGPKLLIQFQNNGVVDDSQLPKDRFSAERLKGVDSTLKIQPAKLEDSAVYLCASSLVGAHEQYFGPGTRLTVT.

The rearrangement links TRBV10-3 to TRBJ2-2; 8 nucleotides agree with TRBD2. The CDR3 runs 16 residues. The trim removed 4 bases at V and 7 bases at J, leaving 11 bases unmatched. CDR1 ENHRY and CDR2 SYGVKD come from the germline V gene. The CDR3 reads CAISGVRGGRVGELFF. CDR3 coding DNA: TGTGCCATCAGTGGAGTACGGGGGGGGCGCGTCGGGGAGCTGTTTTTT.